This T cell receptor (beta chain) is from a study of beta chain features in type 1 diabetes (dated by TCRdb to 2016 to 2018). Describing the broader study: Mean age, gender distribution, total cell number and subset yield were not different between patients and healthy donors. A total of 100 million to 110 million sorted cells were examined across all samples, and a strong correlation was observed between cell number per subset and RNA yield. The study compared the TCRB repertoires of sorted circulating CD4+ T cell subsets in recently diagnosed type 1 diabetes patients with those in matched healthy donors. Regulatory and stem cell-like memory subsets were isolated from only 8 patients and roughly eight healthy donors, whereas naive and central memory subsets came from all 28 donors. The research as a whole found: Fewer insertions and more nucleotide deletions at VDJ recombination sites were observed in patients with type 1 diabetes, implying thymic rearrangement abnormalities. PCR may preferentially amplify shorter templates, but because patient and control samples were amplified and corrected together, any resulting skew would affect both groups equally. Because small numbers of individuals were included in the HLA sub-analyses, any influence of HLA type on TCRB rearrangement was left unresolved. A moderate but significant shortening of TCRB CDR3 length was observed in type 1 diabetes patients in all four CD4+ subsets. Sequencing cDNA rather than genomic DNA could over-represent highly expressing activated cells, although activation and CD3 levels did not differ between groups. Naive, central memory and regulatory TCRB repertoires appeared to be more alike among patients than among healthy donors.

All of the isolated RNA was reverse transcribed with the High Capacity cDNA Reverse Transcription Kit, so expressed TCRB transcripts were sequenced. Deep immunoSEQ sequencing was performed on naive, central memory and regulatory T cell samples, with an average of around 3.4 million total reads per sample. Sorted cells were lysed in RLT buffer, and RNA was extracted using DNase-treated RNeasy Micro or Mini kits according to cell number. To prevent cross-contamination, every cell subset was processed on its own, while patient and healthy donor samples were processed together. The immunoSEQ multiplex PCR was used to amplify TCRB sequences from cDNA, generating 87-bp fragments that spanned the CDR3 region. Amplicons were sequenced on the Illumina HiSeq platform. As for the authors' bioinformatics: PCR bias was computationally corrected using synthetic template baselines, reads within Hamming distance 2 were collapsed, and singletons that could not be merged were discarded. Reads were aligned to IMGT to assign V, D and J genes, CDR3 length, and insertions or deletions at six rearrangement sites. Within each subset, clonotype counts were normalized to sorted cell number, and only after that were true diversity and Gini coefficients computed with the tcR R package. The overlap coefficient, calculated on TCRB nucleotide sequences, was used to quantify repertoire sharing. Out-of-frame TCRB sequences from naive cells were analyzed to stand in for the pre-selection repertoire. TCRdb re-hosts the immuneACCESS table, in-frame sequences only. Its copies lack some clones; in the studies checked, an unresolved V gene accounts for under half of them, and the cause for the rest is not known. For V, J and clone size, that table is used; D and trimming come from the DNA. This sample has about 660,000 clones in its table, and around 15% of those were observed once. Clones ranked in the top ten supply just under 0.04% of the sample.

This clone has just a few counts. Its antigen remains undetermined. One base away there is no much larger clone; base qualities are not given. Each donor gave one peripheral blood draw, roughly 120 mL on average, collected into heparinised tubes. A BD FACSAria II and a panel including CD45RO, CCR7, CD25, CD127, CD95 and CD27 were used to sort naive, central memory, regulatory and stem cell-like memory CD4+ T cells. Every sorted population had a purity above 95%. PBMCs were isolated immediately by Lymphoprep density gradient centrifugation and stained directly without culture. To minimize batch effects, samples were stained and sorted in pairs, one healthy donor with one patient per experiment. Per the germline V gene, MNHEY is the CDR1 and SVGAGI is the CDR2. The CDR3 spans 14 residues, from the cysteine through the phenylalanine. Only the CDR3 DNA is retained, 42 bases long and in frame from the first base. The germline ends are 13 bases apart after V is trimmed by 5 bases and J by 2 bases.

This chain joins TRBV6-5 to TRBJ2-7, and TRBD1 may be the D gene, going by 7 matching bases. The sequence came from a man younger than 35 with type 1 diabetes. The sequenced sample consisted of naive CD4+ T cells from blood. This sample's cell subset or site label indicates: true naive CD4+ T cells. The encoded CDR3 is CASSGGDSAYEQYF. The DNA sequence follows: TGTGCCAGCAGTGGAGGGGACAGTGCCTACGAGCAGTACTTC.